This TCR beta chain was recovered during a study of identical twins. Study-wide results and caveats: Memory repertoires showed no such pattern, whereas abundant cord blood beta clonotypes carried fewer insertions.

This clonotype was seen only once. No antigen is known for it. MiXCR, run by TCRdb on the 5' RACE reads, gives a single entry per CDR3 protein. The sample includes about 490,000 distinct CDR3 sequences, around 15% seen only once; the top ten take less than 0.5%. The sample also formed part of further work on yellow fever vaccine responses in identical twins.

Sequenced input: CD4+ T cells sorted from blood. The sequence was obtained from a woman aged 18-29 years in good health.

CDR3 region: CSAYSGRSGEQFF. CDR3 in DNA: TGCAGTGCCTATAGCGGGAGGTCTGGTGAGCAGTTCTTC. This chain connects TRBV20-1 to TRBJ2-1; 10 bases line up with TRBD2. CDR1 and CDR2 from the germline V gene are DFQATT and SNEGSKA (reference sequence). V trimming: 6 bases; J trimming: 9 bases; junction bases outside the gene matches: 8. The CDR3 has 13 residues.